This is a list of T cell receptor beta chains from one sample in a study of patients and donors after allogeneic stem cell transplantation. MiXCR was run by TCRdb on the RT-PCR reads, yielding one entry per CDR3 protein. This table holds about a million distinct CDR3 sequences, about a sixth found once. The sequencing sample was made of blood, either unsorted or a sorted T cell fraction (not recorded which). These receptors came from a human donor who was either an allogeneic HSCT recipient or a stem cell or donor lymphocyte infusion donor (not recorded which). It is not recorded whose cells these are; they may come from a transplant donor. The CDR3 runs from the conserved cysteine through the conserved F or W. D genes are given only for firm matches. Where a row states a size, it is once, few, many or the class of an expanded clone; other rows omit it.

abundance	j_gene	v_gene	d_gene	CDR3aa	CDR3nt
few	TRBJ2-1	TRBV11-3	NA	CASSSTSVGKNEQFF	TGTGCCAGCAGCTCTACTAGTGTGGGGAAAAACGAGCAGTTCTTC
few	TRBJ2-3	TRBV5-6	TRBD2	CASSFLRVAGADTQYF	TGTGCCAGCAGCTTTTTGAGGGTGGCGGGGGCAGATACGCAGTATTTT
few	TRBJ2-7	TRBV14	TRBD2	CASSQSRPAGSYEQYF	TGTGCCAGCAGCCAATCCCGCCCAGCGGGGAGCTACGAGCAGTACTTC
NA	TRBJ2-5	TRBV6-1	NA	CASTETVYQETQYF	TGTGCCAGCACCGAGACCGTTTATCAAGAGACCCAGTACTTC
few	TRBJ2-1	TRBV7-9	TRBD1	CASSSFRGQPYNEQFF	TGTGCCAGCAGCTCTTTCCGGGGACAGCCTTACAATGAGCAGTTCTTC
few	TRBJ2-2	TRBV6-2/TRBV6-3	NA	CASTLNPPTGELFF	TGTGCCAGCACCCTGAACCCACCTACCGGGGAGCTGTTTTTT
NA	TRBJ2-7	TRBV5-1	NA	CASRRWGNYEQYF	TGCGCCAGCCGTAGGTGGGGTAACTACGAGCAGTACTTC
few	TRBJ1-2	TRBV6-1	TRBD1	CASSRTSGTGKSGYTF	TGTGCCAGCAGCCGCACATCCGGGACAGGGAAATCTGGCTACACCTTC
once	TRBJ2-5	TRBV10-3	NA	CAISQAQETQYF	TGTGCCATCAGTCAGGCACAAGAGACCCAGTACTTC
NA	TRBJ2-7	TRBV6-1	NA	CASSRRTASSYEQYF	TGTGCCAGCAGTCGTCGGACAGCAAGTTCCTACGAGCAGTACTTC
NA	TRBJ2-3	TRBV5-1	TRBD2	CASSLDGGGWDTQYF	TGCGCCAGCAGCTTGGACGGGGGGGGTTGGGATACGCAGTATTTT
few	TRBJ2-5	TRBV6-1	NA	CASSVGSLETQYF	TGTGCCAGCAGTGTGGGGAGCCTGGAGACCCAGTACTTC
few	TRBJ1-5	TRBV2	NA	CASTGGQVGNQPQHF	TGTGCCAGCACCGGAGGACAAGTGGGCAATCAGCCCCAGCATTTT
NA	TRBJ1-5	TRBV10-3	NA	CAISEADGGQPQHF	TGTGCCATCAGTGAGGCAGACGGGGGTCAGCCCCAGCATTTT
NA	TRBJ2-5	TRBV7-2	TRBD1	CASSFDRGDAQYF	TGTGCCAGCAGCTTCGACAGGGGGGATGCCCAGTACTTC
NA	TRBJ2-7	TRBV24-1	NA	CATSTSGGQTEQYF	TGTGCCACCAGTACCAGCGGCGGACAGACCGAGCAGTACTTC
few	TRBJ2-4	TRBV15	TRBD2	CATSRDVASGRVAGNIQYF	TGTGCCACCAGCAGAGATGTAGCGAGCGGGAGGGTCGCTGGAAACATTCAGTACTTC
few	TRBJ2-7	TRBV20-1	TRBD1	CSAWTGSTYEQYF	TGCAGTGCTTGGACAGGGTCGACTTACGAGCAGTACTTC
NA	TRBJ1-2	TRBV4-2	TRBD1	CASSQDLQGALYGYTF	TGTGCCAGCAGCCAAGACCTGCAGGGGGCCCTCTATGGCTACACCTTC
few	TRBJ2-1	TRBV10-2	TRBD1	CASCLTGTNEQFF	TGCGCCAGCTGCCTGACAGGGACGAATGAGCAGTTCTTC
NA	TRBJ2-7	TRBV6-1	NA	CASSERWGLSYEQYF	TGTGCCAGCAGTGAAAGGTGGGGGTTATCCTACGAGCAGTACTTC
few	TRBJ2-7	TRBV20-1	NA	CSATPKVYEQYF	TGCAGTGCTACCCCCAAAGTCTACGAGCAGTACTTC
NA	TRBJ2-2	TRBV21-1	NA	CASSKEDFGTGFAGELFF	TGTGCCAGCAGCAAAGAAGATTTCGGGACAGGGTTTGCCGGGGAGCTGTTTTTT
NA	TRBJ2-1	TRBV7-2	NA	CASWTGAYNEQFF	TGTGCCAGCTGGACCGGGGCCTACAATGAGCAGTTCTTC
many	TRBJ2-7	TRBV5-1	NA	CASSFPGASYEQYF	TGTGCCAGCAGCTTCCCCGGGGCATCCTACGAGCAGTACTTC
few	TRBJ2-1	TRBV4-1	NA	CASSLSEPYNEQFF	TGCGCCAGCAGTCTTAGCGAGCCATACAATGAGCAGTTCTTC
few	TRBJ2-5	TRBV20-1	TRBD2	CSASPGLAGQETQYF	TGCAGTGCTAGCCCGGGACTAGCGGGGCAAGAGACCCAGTACTTC
NA	TRBJ2-3	TRBV7-2	NA	CSSSLLQTGSRGTQYF	TGTTCCAGCAGCTTACTTCAAACGGGGAGCAGGGGTACGCAGTATTTT
few	TRBJ2-1	TRBV24-1	NA	CATSEIGNNEQFF	TGTGCCACCAGTGAGATTGGGAACAATGAGCAGTTCTTC
NA	TRBJ2-1	TRBV10-3	TRBD2	CAISALMAGESYEQFF	TGTGCCATCAGTGCGCTTATGGCGGGAGAGAGTTATGAGCAGTTCTTC
NA	TRBJ1-6	TRBV5-1	TRBD1	CASSWTGPNSPLHF	TGCGCCAGCAGCTGGACAGGGCCCAATTCACCCCTCCACTTT
few	TRBJ2-7	TRBV29-1	NA	CSVEDRLTYEQYF	TGCAGCGTTGAAGATCGGCTCACCTACGAGCAGTACTTC
NA	TRBJ1-5	TRBV12-3/TRBV12-4	TRBD1	CASSIRGYSNQPQHF	TGTGCCAGCAGCATCAGGGGGTATAGCAATCAGCCCCAGCATTTT
few	TRBJ2-7	TRBV14	NA	CASSQISGDEQYF	TGTGCCAGCAGCCAAATATCGGGGGACGAGCAGTACTTC
NA	TRBJ2-3	TRBV10-2	TRBD2	CASRGLAGLWVGTDTQYF	TGCGCCAGCAGGGGACTAGCGGGCCTGTGGGTCGGCACAGATACGCAGTATTTT
few	TRBJ2-7	TRBV11-2	TRBD1	CASSLGDRGPGEQYF	TGTGCCAGCAGCTTAGGGGACAGGGGGCCCGGCGAGCAGTACTTC
few	TRBJ2-1	TRBV29-1	TRBD1	CSVRQGAGMGYNEQFF	TGCAGCGTTCGACAGGGGGCCGGCATGGGTTACAATGAGCAGTTCTTC
NA	TRBJ2-7	TRBV7-2	NA	CASSLGNGGYSYEQYF	TGTGCCAGCAGCTTAGGGAACGGCGGGTACTCCTACGAGCAGTACTTC
many	TRBJ1-2	TRBV6-5	NA	CASSYQQGSGYTF	TGTGCCAGCAGTTACCAGCAGGGGTCAGGCTACACCTTC
NA	TRBJ1-1	TRBV5-1	NA	CASTDGLGEAFF	TGCGCCAGCACAGATGGGTTGGGTGAGGCTTTCTTT
NA	TRBJ2-3	TRBV7-9	TRBD1	CASTRQGEQPSDTQYF	TGTGCCAGCACCCGACAGGGGGAACAACCGTCCGATACGCAGTATTTT
NA	TRBJ1-1	TRBV5-1	NA	CASSQAGTPEAFF	TGCGCCAGCAGCCAAGCCGGGACACCAGAAGCTTTCTTT
NA	TRBJ1-5	TRBV20-1	NA	CSARDVEGGNQPQHF	TGCAGTGCTAGAGATGTGGAGGGGGGGAATCAGCCCCAGCATTTT
many	TRBJ1-1	TRBV12-3/TRBV12-4	NA	CASRPKNTEAFF	TGTGCCAGCAGACCAAAGAACACTGAAGCTTTCTTT
few	TRBJ2-5	TRBV3-1	NA	CASSQNRIQETQYF	TGTGCCAGCAGCCAAAACAGGATACAAGAGACCCAGTACTTC
few	TRBJ2-7	TRBV20-1	NA	CSAGLVAGAPSEQYF	TGCAGTGCTGGACTTGTGGCGGGGGCTCCTTCCGAGCAGTACTTC
few	TRBJ2-7	TRBV12-3/TRBV12-4	NA	CASSLPRLKYEQYF	TGTGCCAGCAGTTTGCCTAGGCTAAAGTACGAGCAGTACTTC
few	TRBJ2-7	TRBV5-1	NA	CASSYDGHYEQYF	TGCGCCAGCAGCTACGACGGCCACTACGAGCAGTACTTC
few	TRBJ1-6	TRBV7-6	NA	CASSSRAGADSPLHF	TGTGCCAGCAGCTCAAGGGCAGGGGCGGATTCACCCCTCCACTTT
NA	TRBJ2-3	TRBV18	TRBD2	CASSPPGRVSRDTQYF	TGTGCCAGCTCACCACCGGGGAGGGTCTCGAGGGATACGCAGTATTTT
few	TRBJ1-1	TRBV7-2	NA	CASSVGLTEAFF	TGTGCCAGCAGCGTGGGGTTGACTGAAGCTTTCTTT
NA	TRBJ2-1	TRBV11-2	TRBD2	CASSLAGGSGDEQFF	TGTGCCAGCAGCTTAGCTGGCGGGAGTGGGGATGAGCAGTTCTTC
few	TRBJ2-2	TRBV18	TRBD2	CASSPVGTKPNTGELFF	TGTGCCAGCTCACCCGTCGGGACTAAGCCGAACACCGGGGAGCTGTTTTTT
few	TRBJ2-1	TRBV2	NA	CANTIDSLPYNEQFF	TGTGCCAACACGATCGACAGTCTTCCCTACAATGAGCAGTTCTTC
few	TRBJ2-1	TRBV12-3/TRBV12-4	TRBD2	CASSHSSGGGSYNEQFF	TGTGCCAGCAGTCATAGTAGCGGGGGGGGTTCCTACAATGAGCAGTTCTTC
NA	TRBJ2-7	TRBV29-1	TRBD2	CSVESSGLAGEQYF	TGCAGCGTTGAAAGCTCGGGACTAGCTGGCGAGCAGTACTTC
few	TRBJ2-1	TRBV10-3	TRBD2	CAIRGLAAQDEQFF	TGTGCCATCAGGGGACTAGCGGCCCAGGATGAGCAGTTCTTC